These 2 T cell receptor beta chains were sequenced from one sample in a study of blood T cell repertoires in COVID-19. Generated by immunoSEQ multiplex PCR, the TCRdb table keeps only in-frame clones and is missing some. The sample contains 53,000 or so clones, 65% to 85% of which appear only once. Source material: peripheral blood. The origin of the receptors is a man in his 70s with active COVID-19.

V and J are TRBV19 and TRBJ2-2; D is uncertain. Germline values: CDR1 LNHDA, CDR2 SQIVND (reference sequence). V was pared by 2 bases and J by 5 bases, with 6 bases between. The CDR3 sequence is 13 residues long. The DNA for the CDR3 is TGTGCCAGTAGTATAACGGTGACCGGGGAGCTGTTTTTT. This gives the protein CASSITVTGELFF.

V gene TRBV28 combines with J gene TRBJ2-7; weak D call: TRBD1 (5 bases). V was shortened by 6 bases and J by 2 bases, with 14 bases between the two germline ends. This CDR3 is built from 14 residues. Germline-derived CDR1 and CDR2 are MDHEN and SYDVKM. The CDR3 spells CASRREGQTYEQYF. In DNA form, the CDR3 reads TGTGCCAGCAGACGCGAAGGACAAACCTACGAGCAGTACTTC.